The 2 T cell receptor beta chains below come from one sample, sequenced in a study of CD8 T cells in Susac syndrome. Random-hexamer reverse transcription was applied to about 0.45 to 1 ug RNA. TCRdb recomputed calls from the immunoSEQ multiplex PCR reads with MiXCR, one row per CDR3 protein. The data contain about 130,000 distinct CDR3 sequences, 90% to 95% of them singletons. The sequenced sample consisted of CD4+ T cells from PBMCs. These receptors all come from a human donor with multiple sclerosis.

The CDR3 bases are TGTGCCAGCACCCTTGCTAGCGGGGGGGGCGAGCAGTACTTC. It specifies CASTLASGGGEQYF. The chain couples TRBV27 to TRBJ2-7, with 12 positions matching TRBD2. Germline CDR1 is MNHEY and CDR2 is SMNVEV (reference sequence). Germline trimming cut 7 bases from V and 6 bases from J; bases unmatched to any gene: 7. The CDR3 runs to 14 residues.

This clonotype was recorded once. J is TRBJ2-5 and V is TRBV7-9; 7 positions match TRBD2. The V segment lost 3 bases and the J segment 4 bases; nucleotides outside the gene matches: 5. The CDR3 has 14 amino acids. Per germline, CDR1 SEHNR and CDR2 FQNEAQ (reference sequence). The CDR3 region is CASSFSGATETQYF. The CDR3 nucleotides read TGTGCCAGCAGCTTCAGCGGGGCCACAGAGACCCAGTACTTC.